Listed below are T cell receptor beta chains from one sample, sequenced in a study of T cell responses to AZD1222 COVID-19 vaccine. The table came from immunoSEQ multiplex PCR; TCRdb's copy has only in-frame clones and leaves some out. The sample holds approximately 180,000 clones; 88% are singletons and the top ten take more than 25%. Sequencing used peripheral blood, obtained 28 days after the second AZD1222 dose. Receptors were obtained from an adult who received the AZD1222 COVID-19 vaccine. Each CDR3 is given with its conserved first and last residue. A D gene is named only where the DNA matches it firmly. The size field is filled for only some rows; it gives once, few, many or a size class.

NA TRBJ2-2 NA TRBV5-6 CASSYRITGELFF TGTGCCAGCAGCTATCGGATTACCGGGGAGCTGTTTTTT
NA TRBJ1-2 NA TRBV6-2/TRBV6-3 CASSYDGNLGYGYTF TGTGCCAGCAGTTACGACGGGAACCTGGGCTATGGCTACACCTTC
TRBD2 TRBJ2-1 NA TRBV28 CASTLGTSGQYEQFF TGTGCCAGCACCCTAGGGACTAGCGGGCAGTATGAGCAGTTCTTC
TRBD1 TRBJ1-1 NA TRBV18 CASSSVDRGNTEAFF TGTGCCAGCTCATCCGTGGACAGGGGAAACACTGAAGCTTTCTTT
NA TRBJ2-2 NA TRBV5-1 CASSSNRDSGELFF TGCGCCAGCAGCTCCAACAGGGACTCCGGGGAGCTGTTTTTT
NA TRBJ2-3 NA TRBV3-1/TRBV3-2 CASSQDRVLAPDTQYF TGTGCCAGCAGCCAAGATAGGGTCTTGGCTCCAGATACGCAGTATTTT
NA TRBJ2-3 NA TRBV19 CATKTDPKADTQYF TGTGCCACTAAGACGGATCCAAAGGCCGATACGCAGTATTTT
NA TRBJ1-2 NA TRBV28 CASSPLGGGYTF TGTGCCAGCAGTCCGCTGGGGGGTGGCTACACCTTC
TRBD1 TRBJ1-2 NA TRBV7-9 CASSFEQGVYGYTF TGTGCCAGCAGCTTTGAACAGGGGGTCTATGGCTACACCTTC
NA TRBJ1-3 NA TRBV7-9 CASSLGQRNTIYF TGTGCCAGCAGCTTAGGACAGCGAAACACCATATATTTT
NA TRBJ2-2 NA TRBV24-1 CATSDEGQGELFF TGTGCCACCAGTGATGAGGGCCAAGGGGAGCTGTTTTTT
NA TRBJ2-7 NA TRBV2 CASSRDTLYEQYF TGTGCCAGCAGCCGGGACACCCTCTACGAGCAGTACTTC
TRBD2 TRBJ2-1 NA TRBV5-1 CASSEQTSGKYNEQFF TGCGCCAGCAGCGAACAAACTAGCGGCAAATACAATGAGCAGTTCTTC
TRBD1 TRBJ1-1 NA TRBV6-2/TRBV6-3 CASSFPDRDGGPNTEAFF TGTGCCAGCAGTTTCCCGGACAGGGACGGAGGGCCGAACACTGAAGCTTTCTTT
TRBD1 TRBJ1-2 NA TRBV18 CASSPPGQRLANYGYTF TGTGCCAGCTCACCACCGGGACAGAGGTTAGCTAACTATGGCTACACCTTC
TRBD2 TRBJ2-3 NA TRBV11-3 CASSLGNSGATDTQYF TGTGCCAGCAGCTTAGGGAACAGCGGGGCTACAGATACGCAGTATTTT
NA TRBJ2-7 NA TRBV12-5 CASGPEWSGEQYF TGTGCTAGTGGTCCCGAGTGGTCGGGGGAGCAGTACTTC
NA TRBJ1-1 NA TRBV7-9 CASSNLQGWNTEAFF TGTGCCAGCAGCAACCTTCAGGGTTGGAACACTGAAGCTTTCTTT
TRBD1 TRBJ2-7 NA TRBV7-8 CASSLGQGVYEQYF TGTGCCAGCAGCTTAGGACAGGGAGTCTACGAGCAGTACTTC
NA TRBJ2-3 NA TRBV9 CASSVGVGDTQYF TGTGCCAGCAGCGTAGGAGTGGGAGATACGCAGTATTTT
NA TRBJ2-4 once TRBV28 CASSPGQTLAKNIQYF TGTGCCAGCAGTCCAGGACAGACACTAGCCAAAAACATTCAGTACTTC
TRBD2 TRBJ2-3 NA TRBV5-1 CASSLGLAVFTDTQYF TGCGCCAGCAGCTTGGGACTAGCGGTTTTCACAGATACGCAGTATTTT
TRBD2 TRBJ2-7 NA TRBV14 CASSRRGGLAGVFSYEQYF TGTGCCAGCAGCCGCCGAGGAGGGCTAGCGGGAGTCTTCTCCTACGAGCAGTACTTC